This T cell receptor (beta chain) was documented in a study of blood T cell repertoires in COVID-19. Background on the study: T cells, B-cell-depleted T cells, or PBMCs provided the cDNA or gDNA that served as material.

The CDR3 is 15 residues long. Germline V gene lookup returns CDR1 KGHSH and CDR2 LQKENI. The V gene lost 0 bases and the J gene lost 8 bases, with 16 bases spanning the gap. Per the original data handling: From reference gene primer amplification, estimates of nucleated cell counts were derived. Here immunoSEQ multiplex PCR was the method, and the copy in TCRdb shows in-frame clones only, minus some. The V and J calls and clone size are taken from that table; D and trimming were inferred from the DNA. The sample lists a few hundred thousand clones; about 85% were seen once. This TCR was recovered from a human donor with COVID-19, enrolled during active disease. The donor label of this sample is uncertain. This rearrangement joins TRBV18 to TRBJ1-2, with D maybe TRBD1 (5 bases). The specimen sequenced was peripheral blood. In nucleotides, the CDR3 is TGTGCCAGCTCACCACCGGGGGGTTCACTAAAGGGCTACACCTTC. Translated: CASSPPGGSLKGYTF.